This TCR beta chain is from a study of T-cell reconstitution after alpha-beta-depleted transplantation in children. Regarding the study as a whole: One year post-transplant, T-cell counts and diversity were largely derived from T cells produced anew.

This clonotype was found many times. The antigen remains undetermined. CDR3 size: 17 residues. V shed 2 bases and J shed 0 bases, with 11 bases lying between them. Germline V gene lookup returns CDR1 MNHEY and CDR2 SVGAGI. Construction of the TCRbeta library involved unique molecular identifiers. One entry per CDR3 protein, called by TCRdb with MiXCR from the PCR reads. The profile shows 550,000 to 800,000 distinct CDR3 sequences, around 12% of them singletons. This chain uses TRBV6-5 with TRBJ1-6; D gene uncertain. The specimen comprised PBMCs, sampled before TCRalphabeta/CD19-depleted stem cell transplant. The TCR comes from a girl aged 2-10 years with congenital amegakaryocytic thrombocytopenia, due to receive a stem cell transplant. The CDR3 DNA is TGTGCCAGCAGTTACAGTAGCCGGAGCTCCTATAATTCACCCCTCCACTTT. Translating it yields CASSYSSRSSYNSPLHF.